This is a list of T cell receptor beta chains from one sample in a study of T cells in Graves' hyperthyroidism and ophthalmopathy. TCRdb re-called the multiplex PCR reads with MiXCR, one entry per CDR3 protein. The sample consists of about 52,000 distinct CDR3 sequences, roughly half of them appearing once. Sample: blood. All receptors come from a woman in her 50s with Graves' ophthalmopathy. Both conserved end residues are part of each CDR3. Fields, in order: J gene, D gene, V gene, clone size, CDR3 DNA, CDR3 protein. The D gene is left open where the match is weak. The size of a clone is reported for some rows only, either as once, few or many, or as a class for expanded clones.

j_gene: TRBJ1-4
d_gene: -
v_gene: TRBV10-3
abundance: many
CDR3nt: TGTGCCATCAGTGAGTCCGGGGCTAATGAAAAACTGTTTTTT
CDR3aa: CAISESGANEKLFF

j_gene: TRBJ1-5
d_gene: TRBD1
v_gene: TRBV28
abundance: few
CDR3nt: TGTGCCAGCAGTCCGGACAGGGGCCTAAGCAATCAGCCCCAGCATTTT
CDR3aa: CASSPDRGLSNQPQHF

j_gene: TRBJ2-1
d_gene: TRBD2
v_gene: TRBV25-1
abundance: -
CDR3nt: TGTGCTAGCGCCGTAAGCGGGGGGCGACAGTTCTTC
CDR3aa: CASAVSGGRQFF

j_gene: TRBJ1-5
d_gene: -
v_gene: TRBV12-3/TRBV12-4
abundance: many
CDR3nt: TGTGCCAGCAGTTTGACGAGAGGGGATCCCAATCAGCCCCAGCATTTT
CDR3aa: CASSLTRGDPNQPQHF

j_gene: TRBJ2-7
d_gene: -
v_gene: TRBV12-3/TRBV12-4
abundance: many
CDR3nt: TGTGCCAGCAGTGACATGACCTACGAGCAGTACTTC
CDR3aa: CASSDMTYEQYF

j_gene: TRBJ2-7
d_gene: -
v_gene: TRBV19
abundance: -
CDR3nt: TGTGCCAGTAGTATAGCCCTGTTATCCTACGAGCAGTACTTC
CDR3aa: CASSIALLSYEQYF

j_gene: TRBJ2-3
d_gene: -
v_gene: TRBV24-1
abundance: -
CDR3nt: TGTGCCACCAGTGATTTAAGTGCTACGCAGTATTTT
CDR3aa: CATSDLSATQYF

j_gene: TRBJ2-7
d_gene: TRBD2
v_gene: TRBV7-9
abundance: -
CDR3nt: TGTGCCAGCAGCTTTTCTAGCGGCTACGAGCAGTACTTC
CDR3aa: CASSFSSGYEQYF

j_gene: TRBJ1-5
d_gene: -
v_gene: TRBV20-1
abundance: many
CDR3nt: TGCAGTGCGACGACAGTACAAAATCAGCCCCAGCATTTT
CDR3aa: CSATTVQNQPQHF

j_gene: TRBJ2-7
d_gene: -
v_gene: TRBV11-2
abundance: -
CDR3nt: TGTGCCAGCAGCCCTGGCGGGCACGCGGGTGGCGAGCAGTACTTC
CDR3aa: CASSPGGHAGGEQYF

j_gene: TRBJ2-7
d_gene: -
v_gene: TRBV24-1
abundance: few
CDR3nt: TGTGCCACCAGTGATGCGGACTGGCAACAGTACTTC
CDR3aa: CATSDADWQQYF

j_gene: TRBJ2-3
d_gene: TRBD2
v_gene: TRBV7-3
abundance: many
CDR3nt: TGTGCCAGCAGCTTAGCGGGGGACACAGATACGCAGTATTTT
CDR3aa: CASSLAGDTDTQYF

j_gene: TRBJ1-6
d_gene: -
v_gene: TRBV5-4
abundance: -
CDR3nt: TGTGCCAGCAGCTTGGGGGGTTATAATTCACCCCTCCACTTT
CDR3aa: CASSLGGYNSPLHF

j_gene: TRBJ2-5
d_gene: -
v_gene: TRBV5-5
abundance: many
CDR3nt: TGTGCCAGCAGCTTGGGTAGACCACAAGAGACCCAGTACTTC
CDR3aa: CASSLGRPQETQYF

j_gene: TRBJ1-2
d_gene: -
v_gene: TRBV7-2
abundance: -
CDR3nt: TGCGCCAGCAGCCCCCGAACGGGGAGCGGCTACGCCTTC
CDR3aa: CASSPRTGSGYAF

j_gene: TRBJ1-5
d_gene: -
v_gene: TRBV18
abundance: -
CDR3nt: TGTGCCAGCTCACCGGTGGACAGCAATCAGCCCCAGCATTTT
CDR3aa: CASSPVDSNQPQHF

j_gene: TRBJ1-2
d_gene: -
v_gene: TRBV5-6
abundance: many
CDR3nt: TGTGCCAGCAGCGCCCTAGGGTGGAGGGCAGAGGGCTACACCTTC
CDR3aa: CASSALGWRAEGYTF

j_gene: TRBJ2-2
d_gene: -
v_gene: TRBV20-1
abundance: many
CDR3nt: TGCAGTGCTAGAGATGTTGAGGGCGGGGAGCTGTTTTTT
CDR3aa: CSARDVEGGELFF

j_gene: TRBJ2-5
d_gene: -
v_gene: TRBV7-9
abundance: once
CDR3nt: TGTGCCACCCTGGAGGGGGCCGCGTTCAATGAGCAGACCCAGTACTTC
CDR3aa: CATLEGAAFNEQTQYF

j_gene: TRBJ1-3
d_gene: TRBD1
v_gene: TRBV10-3
abundance: few
CDR3nt: TGTGCCACCCTAATAGGGACAGGGTCTTTTGGAAACACCATATATTTT
CDR3aa: CATLIGTGSFGNTIYF

j_gene: TRBJ2-7
d_gene: TRBD2
v_gene: TRBV19
abundance: many
CDR3nt: TGTGCCAGTAGTATAGGACCTGGGGAGCGGGAGGGTGCCGAGCAGTACTTC
CDR3aa: CASSIGPGEREGAEQYF

j_gene: TRBJ1-5
d_gene: -
v_gene: TRBV6-6
abundance: -
CDR3nt: TGTACCAGCAGTTACTTTTCTGGGACGGTGAATCAGCCCCAGCATTTT
CDR3aa: CTSSYFSGTVNQPQHF

j_gene: TRBJ1-2
d_gene: TRBD1
v_gene: TRBV20-1
abundance: many
CDR3nt: TGCAGTGCTACCGACAGGGGGAGAAGCTATGGCTACACCTTC
CDR3aa: CSATDRGRSYGYTF

j_gene: TRBJ2-3
d_gene: -
v_gene: TRBV7-6
abundance: -
CDR3nt: TGTGCCAGCAGCTTAGGGGGACCCGACAATGAGCAGTATTTT
CDR3aa: CASSLGGPDNEQYF

j_gene: TRBJ2-5
d_gene: -
v_gene: TRBV6-5
abundance: many
CDR3nt: TGTGCCAGCAGTTGGGACCGGGAGACCCAGTACTTC
CDR3aa: CASSWDRETQYF

j_gene: TRBJ2-7
d_gene: -
v_gene: TRBV20-1
abundance: -
CDR3nt: TGCAGTGCTAGAGAAGACGGACACGAGCAGTACTTC
CDR3aa: CSAREDGHEQYF

j_gene: TRBJ1-1
d_gene: -
v_gene: TRBV5-1
abundance: many
CDR3nt: TGCGCCAGCAGTCTGGGCCCGGGCGTTAGTACTGAAGCTTTCTTT
CDR3aa: CASSLGPGVSTEAFF

j_gene: TRBJ2-7
d_gene: TRBD2
v_gene: TRBV6-2/TRBV6-3
abundance: many
CDR3nt: TGTGCCAGCAGTTACCTGCCCGGGAGGGAGCAGTACTTC
CDR3aa: CASSYLPGREQYF

j_gene: TRBJ1-2
d_gene: TRBD1
v_gene: TRBV6-5
abundance: many
CDR3nt: TGTGCCAGCAGTTACCGGGACAGGGGGTTGGGCTACACCTTC
CDR3aa: CASSYRDRGLGYTF

j_gene: TRBJ2-2
d_gene: TRBD2
v_gene: TRBV28
abundance: many
CDR3nt: TGTGCCAGCAGCTCCACTAGCGGGAGCAACGGGGAGCTGTTTTTT
CDR3aa: CASSSTSGSNGELFF

j_gene: TRBJ1-6
d_gene: TRBD1
v_gene: TRBV5-1
abundance: once
CDR3nt: TGCGCCAGCACCCGAGACAGGGGTTCACCCCTCCACTTT
CDR3aa: CASTRDRGSPLHF

j_gene: TRBJ2-3
d_gene: -
v_gene: TRBV2
abundance: many
CDR3nt: TGTGCCAGCAGTTTCACCTCGGAAGATACGCAGTATTTT
CDR3aa: CASSFTSEDTQYF

j_gene: TRBJ1-6
d_gene: TRBD1
v_gene: TRBV4-1
abundance: many
CDR3nt: TGCGCCAGCAGCCACGCGACAGGGGGAGATTCACCCCTCCACTTT
CDR3aa: CASSHATGGDSPLHF

j_gene: TRBJ2-1
d_gene: TRBD2
v_gene: TRBV7-2
abundance: -
CDR3nt: TGTGCCAGCAGTTTCCCTAGCGGGACCGTTGAGCAGTTCTTC
CDR3aa: CASSFPSGTVEQFF

j_gene: TRBJ2-3
d_gene: -
v_gene: TRBV20-1
abundance: many
CDR3nt: TGCAGTGCTAGATATCTTGGAGATACGCAGTATTTT
CDR3aa: CSARYLGDTQYF

j_gene: TRBJ2-7
d_gene: -
v_gene: TRBV5-4
abundance: many
CDR3nt: TGTGCCAGCAGCTCCGAGGGGCTAGGCGAGCAGTACTTC
CDR3aa: CASSSEGLGEQYF

j_gene: TRBJ2-3
d_gene: -
v_gene: TRBV6-2/TRBV6-3
abundance: many
CDR3nt: TGTGCCAGCAGGGGTTCGAGCACAGATACGCAGTATTTT
CDR3aa: CASRGSSTDTQYF

j_gene: TRBJ1-4
d_gene: -
v_gene: TRBV7-9
abundance: many
CDR3nt: TGTGCCAGCAGCTTCTCGACAGGAGGGGAAAAACTGTTTTTT
CDR3aa: CASSFSTGGEKLFF

j_gene: TRBJ2-1
d_gene: TRBD2
v_gene: TRBV20-1
abundance: -
CDR3nt: TGCAGTGCTAGAATGACCATGGCGGGGGGAAGCGAGCAGTTCTTC
CDR3aa: CSARMTMAGGSEQFF

j_gene: TRBJ1-4
d_gene: -
v_gene: TRBV19
abundance: many
CDR3nt: TGTGCCAGTAGTCCCCGTGGGCCGTCAGCAGAATTGAACGAAAAACTGTTTTTT
CDR3aa: CASSPRGPSAELNEKLFF